These 29 T cell receptor beta chains came from one sample sequenced in a study of T-cell memory formation after mild COVID-19. TCRdb reprocessed the 5' RACE reads via MiXCR and lists one record per CDR3 protein. Here the sample spans around 300,000 distinct CDR3 sequences, about an eighth being singletons. Sequences were obtained from PBMCs or a T cell subset sorted from them (not recorded which). These receptors originate from a man aged 18-30 years who had mild COVID-19 (a few samples of this study predate the infection). Cell type and time point are not known.

This clonotype was found many times. The genes are TRBV4-3 and TRBJ2-5, with D tentatively TRBD1 (7 bases). The CDR3 extends over 16 amino acids. Germline V CDR1 and CDR2: LGHNA, YSLEER. Trimming took 0 bases from V and 4 from J, leaving 15 bases between them. The DNA for the CDR3 is TGCGCCAGCAGCCAAGATGGGCCCCAGGGGGGAGAGACCCAGTACTTC. As protein: CASSQDGPQGGETQYF.

The chain combines TRBV7-9 with TRBJ1-4, with TRBD1 matching over 8 bases. The CDR3 totals 14 residues. V lost 5 bases and J lost 7; bases outside the gene matches: 6. Germline CDR1 and CDR2: SEHNR and FQNEAQ (reference sequence). The CDR3 loop is CASSMGQVSEKLFF. CDR3 DNA: TGTGCCAGCAGCATGGGACAGGTTTCTGAAAAACTGTTTTTT.

This clonotype was counted at least ten times. The chain is built from TRBV5-6 and TRBJ1-6; D perhaps matches TRBD1 (5 bases). This CDR3 spans 14 amino acids. V lost 0 bases to trimming and J lost 9 bases, with 10 bases between them. CDR1 and CDR2 from the germline V gene are SGHDT and YYEEEE. CDR3 bases: TGTGCCAGCAGCTTGGGTCTTGGGGGTTCACCCCTCCACTTT. Translation: CASSLGLGGSPLHF.

This clonotype was seen a handful of times. The V call is TRBV5-6, the J call TRBJ2-1; D ambiguous. V was shortened by 0 bases and J by 6 bases, with 13 bases between the two germline ends. The CDR3 has 15 residues. In germline, CDR1 is SGHDT, CDR2 YYEEEE. In nucleotides, the CDR3 is TGTGCCAGCAGCTTGGCTTTTAGGGTCGCCAATGAGCAGTTCTTC. Its protein product is CASSLAFRVANEQFF.

In its sample, this clonotype was seen a few times. V gene TRBV5-6 combines with J gene TRBJ1-3, with D hard to call. V lost 2 bases and J lost 0, with 3 bases in between. CDR1 and CDR2 (germline): SGHDT, YYEEEE. This CDR3 contains 13 residues. Here the CDR3 DNA reads TGTGCCAGCAGCTTTGTCTCTGGAAACACCATATATTTT. Amino acids: CASSFVSGNTIYF.

There are a few counts of this clonotype. This chain uses TRBV20-1 with TRBJ2-5; 16 nucleotides match TRBD2. Germline-derived CDR1 and CDR2 are DFQATT and SNEGSKA (reference sequence). The V segment lost 5 bases and the J segment 4 bases; nucleotides outside the gene matches: 13. The CDR3 consists of 18 residues. The CDR3 sequence is CSAAGGTSGGAPGETQYF. In nucleotides, the CDR3 is TGCAGTGCTGCGGGCGGGACTAGCGGGGGGGCCCCGGGAGAGACCCAGTACTTC.

J is TRBJ2-3 and V is TRBV14, with TRBD2 identical over 10 bases. The CDR3 consists of 15 residues. The germline V gene has CDR1 SGHDN and CDR2 FVKESK. After removal of 4 bases from V and 5 bases from J, the junction contained 6 bases not matched to a gene. CDR3 in DNA: TGTGCCAGCAGCCCTAGCGGGAGTTATGGAGATACGCAGTATTTT. Translating it yields CASSPSGSYGDTQYF.

In its sample, this clonotype was seen a few times. The chain recombines TRBV2 with TRBJ1-5, with a possible D match to TRBD1 (5 bases). The CDR3 sequence is 14 residues long. The germline V and J ends were trimmed by 3 bases and 3 bases, with 9 bases remaining between them. Looked up from germline, CDR1 is SNHLY and CDR2 is FYNNEI. CDR3 nucleotides: TGTGCCAGCAGTGATCGGGGGTACAATCAGCCCCAGCATTTT. Translating it yields CASSDRGYNQPQHF.

The rearrangement uses TRBV7-9 and TRBJ1-6; D possibly corresponds to TRBD1 (6 bases). CDR1 is SEHNR and CDR2 is FQNEAQ in the germline V gene (reference sequence). The CDR3 spans 14 residues. Trimming took off 6 bases at V and 6 bases at J, with 12 bases between the two ends. The CDR3 loop is CASSQDSFNSPLHF. In DNA form, the CDR3 reads TGTGCCAGCAGTCAGGACAGCTTTAATTCACCCCTCCACTTT.

The table lists this clonotype with a few counts. The chain couples TRBV29-1 to TRBJ1-2; D gene ambiguous. Germline V gives CDR1 SQVTM, CDR2 ANQGSEA. Trimming took off 5 bases at V and 3 bases at J, with 13 bases between the two ends. CDR3 length equals 13 residues. CDR3 loop: CSVRPRNYYGYTF. The CDR3 nucleotides are TGCAGCGTTCGTCCGAGAAACTACTATGGCTACACCTTC.

In DNA form, the CDR3 reads TGTGCCAGCAGCTTCTCGAGGGAGACCCAGTACTTC. Translating it yields CASSFSRETQYF. The chain links TRBV7-9 to TRBJ2-5; D call uncertain. Per germline, CDR1 SEHNR and CDR2 FQNEAQ (reference sequence). With 3 bases removed from V and 5 bases from J, the gap between germline ends came to 7 bases. CDR3 length: 12 amino acids.

The genes are TRBV4-1 and TRBJ2-1, with 7 nucleotides matching TRBD2. V trimming: 4 bases; J trimming: 2 bases; junction bases outside the gene matches: 8. The CDR3 loop spans 16 amino acids. CDR1 and CDR2 from the germline V gene are MGHRA and YSYEKL. The CDR3 reads CASSLRSGGTYNEQFF. Written as DNA, the CDR3 is TGCGCCAGCAGCCTCAGATCGGGGGGTACCTACAATGAGCAGTTCTTC.

This clonotype was seen at least ten times. The chain carries TRBV7-3 and TRBJ2-7, with a weak D call TRBD1 (5 bases). Germline CDR1 is SGHTA and CDR2 is FQGTGA. V gave up 5 bases and J gave up 5 bases, with 16 bases separating them. The CDR3 spans 14 residues. This CDR3 is CASSPGNQGDEQYF. DNA of the CDR3: TGTGCCAGCAGCCCAGGGAACCAGGGCGACGAGCAGTACTTC. Using reference TRBV7-3 and TRBJ2-7 for the parts outside the CDR3, the full variable domain is GAGVSQTPSNKVTEKGKYVELRCDPISGHTALYWYRQSLGQGPEFLIYFQGTGAADDSGLPNDRFFAVRPEGSVSTLKIQRTERGDSAVYLCASSPGNQGDEQYFGPGTRLTVT.

This clonotype was observed at least ten times. V is TRBV4-2 and J is TRBJ1-1; D uncertain. The ends were cut back, 0 bases at V and 0 bases at J, with 11 bases in the middle. CDR1 and CDR2 from the germline V gene are LGHNA and YNFKEQ. The CDR3 spans 16 residues. The CDR3 sequence: CASSQDWPGMNTEAFF. The CDR3 DNA is TGTGCCAGCAGCCAAGATTGGCCGGGGATGAACACTGAAGCTTTCTTT.

This clonotype was observed a few times. V and J are TRBV11-2 and TRBJ2-7; 11 bases match TRBD1. CDR3 length: 15 residues. CDR1 and CDR2 (germline): SGHAT, FQNNGV. With 4 bases clipped from V and 6 bases from J, the junction kept 8 bases outside the gene matches. CDR3 protein: CASSSIGQGASEQYF. Written as DNA, the CDR3 is TGTGCCAGCAGCTCCATCGGACAGGGGGCGTCCGAGCAGTACTTC.

The chain has TRBV7-2 and TRBJ1-2, with no clear D. The CDR3 has 15 residues. The V gene's germline CDR1 is SGHTA and CDR2 FQGNSA. V was pared by 5 bases and J by 5 bases, with 18 bases between. CDR3 nucleotides: TGTGCCAGCAGCGACGCCCAAGGCCCCGGGTATGGCTACACCTTC. The encoded protein is CASSDAQGPGYGYTF.

This clonotype was seen a few times. V is TRBV7-8 and J is TRBJ1-4; 8 bases align to TRBD1. Trimming cost V 7 bases and J 7 bases; bases outside gene matches: 5. Germline V gives CDR1 SGHVS, CDR2 FQNEAQ. The CDR3 loop spans 13 amino acids. CDR3 amino acids: CASTQTGAEKLFF. The CDR3 coding sequence is TGTGCCAGCACCCAGACAGGGGCTGAAAAACTGTTTTTT. Combining the CDR3 with reference TRBV7-8 and TRBJ1-4 gives the whole variable domain GAGVSQSPRYKVAKRGQDVALRCDPISGHVSLFWYQQALGQGPEFLTYFQNEAQLDKSGLPSDRFFAERPEGSVSTLKIQRTQQEDSAVYLCASTQTGAEKLFFGSGTQLSVL.

The V call is TRBV4-3, the J call TRBJ2-3; D remains unclear. Germline values: CDR1 LGHNA, CDR2 YSLEER. The CDR3 totals 15 residues. With 4 bases removed from V and 2 bases from J, the gap between germline ends came to 13 bases. In nucleotides, the CDR3 is TGCGCCAGCAGCCCTTATGAATTCTCCACAGATACGCAGTATTTT. It is translated as CASSPYEFSTDTQYF.

Only a few counts were recorded for this clonotype. This rearrangement joins TRBV30 to TRBJ2-3; 8 bases line up with TRBD2. The CDR3 has 16 residues. Germline CDR1 is GTSNPN and CDR2 is SVGIG (reference sequence). Trimming cost V 1 base and J 3 bases; bases outside gene matches: 9. The CDR3 bases are TGTGCCTGGAGTGGCTACGGGAGGGCGACAACAGATACGCAGTATTTT. Protein sequence: CAWSGYGRATTDTQYF.

This clonotype occurred a few times. The chain has TRBV7-8 and TRBJ1-2; maybe TRBD1 (5 bases). Trimming took 3 bases from V and 8 from J, leaving 19 bases between them. This CDR3 contains 15 residues. Germline CDR1 is SGHVS and CDR2 is FQNEAQ. CDR3 residues: CASSFGGGEGYGYTF. The CDR3 DNA sequence: TGTGCCAGCAGCTTCGGGGGGGGAGAGGGGTACGGCTACACCTTC.

This clonotype was counted only a few times. The CDR3 sequence is CASSSGGWTDTQYF. CDR3 nucleotides: TGTGCCAGTAGTAGCGGGGGGTGGACAGATACGCAGTATTTT. The chain carries TRBV19 and TRBJ2-3, with TRBD2 identical over 8 bases. From germline, CDR1 is LNHDA and CDR2 SQIVND (reference sequence). Unmatched junction bases numbered 3, after V lost 4 bases and J lost 3 bases. The CDR3 totals 14 residues.

The genes are TRBV7-6 and TRBJ1-5, with D uncertain. The CDR3 is 19 residues long. With 1 base removed from V and 0 bases from J, the gap between germline ends came to 19 bases. The germline gives CDR1 SGHVS, CDR2 FNYEAQ. CDR3 coding DNA: TGTGCCAGCAGCTTAGGAGATCGGGCCAGCCAGGATAGCAATCAGCCCCAGCATTTT. This encodes CASSLGDRASQDSNQPQHF.

CDR3 in amino acids: CSAIGTAHDTDTQYF. The CDR3 DNA sequence: TGCAGTGCTATTGGGACCGCCCACGACACAGATACGCAGTATTTT. The gene calls are TRBV20-1 and TRBJ2-3; D is tentatively TRBD1 or TRBD2 (5 bases each). Germline CDR1 reads DFQATT; CDR2 reads SNEGSKA (reference sequence). V lost 4 bases to trimming and J lost 2 bases, with 16 bases between them. The CDR3 totals 15 residues.

The J gene is TRBJ1-4, the V gene TRBV5-5, with D possibly TRBD1 on 5 matching bases. Germline V gives CDR1 SGHKS, CDR2 YYEKEE (reference sequence). This CDR3 has 14 residues. V gave up 2 bases and J gave up 7 bases, with 12 bases separating them. CDR3 loop: CASSFRQWGEKLFF. Written as DNA, the CDR3 is TGTGCCAGCAGCTTTCGACAGTGGGGTGAAAAACTGTTTTTT.

The chain combines TRBV4-1 with TRBJ1-5; no clear D gene. The CDR3 loop spans 15 amino acids. V was clipped by 5 bases and J by 6 bases, with 17 bases between them. Germline values: CDR1 MGHRA, CDR2 YSYEKL. The CDR3 sequence is CASSSRIQYSQPQHF. The CDR3, as DNA: TGCGCCAGCAGCTCGCGGATCCAATACAGTCAGCCCCAGCATTTT.

There are a few counts of this clonotype. The gene calls are TRBV29-1 and TRBJ1-1; D unresolved. The germline CDR1 and CDR2 sequences are SQVTM and ANQGSEA. Trimming shortened V by 3 bases and J by 1 base, and 6 bases separated the two germline ends. The CDR3 sequence is 12 residues long. CDR3 amino acids: CSVDVANTEAFF. The DNA of the CDR3 is TGCAGCGTTGACGTGGCGAACACTGAAGCTTTCTTT.

This clonotype occurred a few times. The CDR3 loop reads CASSQLGSGPSKPYEQYF. The CDR3 nucleotides read TGTGCCAGCAGCCAACTCGGCTCTGGGCCCTCAAAGCCCTACGAGCAGTACTTC. V gene TRBV11-2 combines with J gene TRBJ2-7, with D uncertain. The CDR3 covers 18 residues. CDR1 and CDR2 from the germline V gene are SGHAT and FQNNGV. Deletions cut 5 bases from V and 2 bases from J, with 25 bases between.

At least ten counts were recorded for this clonotype. The V call is TRBV27, the J call TRBJ2-7, with D perhaps being TRBD1 or TRBD2 (5 bases each). Germline V CDR1 and CDR2: MNHEY, SMNVEV (reference sequence). CDR3 length: 14 residues. The V and J ends lost 2 bases and 2 bases respectively, with 10 bases between them. As DNA, the CDR3 is TGTGCCAGCAGTTTAACGGGGCTTCCCTACGAGCAGTACGTC. It is translated as CASSLTGLPYEQYV.

In its sample, this clonotype was seen many times. The chain is built from TRBV4-1 and TRBJ2-2; D remains unclear. Germline CDR1 MGHRA, CDR2 YSYEKL. The CDR3 has 13 amino acids. V lost 3 bases, J lost 5 bases, and 7 bases lay in between. The CDR3 DNA sequence: TGCGCCAGCAGCCAGCTGGGAACCGGGGAGCTGTTTTTT. Its protein product is CASSQLGTGELFF.